This TCR beta chain stems from a study of T cell clonotyping in hematopoietic cell transplantation. CDR1 and CDR2 (germline): SQVTM, ANQGSEA. V was shortened by 4 bases and J by 3 bases, with 9 bases between the two germline ends. CDR3 size: 12 residues. General study points: Broader posttransplant TCR repertoire diversity was predicted by graft donor and pretransplant recipient Inverse Simpson Index values. Recipient TCR diversity dropped after transplant; expanded clonotypes rose from day 30 to 180. Few recipient clonotypes overlapped donors; over 95% were de novo at given depth.

Libraries were prepared by immunoSEQ multiplex PCR; TCRdb keeps only in-frame clonotypes and omits some of them. The table has about 44,000 clones, about 93% seen once. With respect to this clone: Its antigen remains unidentified.

This TCR was recovered from a woman between 50 and 59 years old in good health. Some clones in this sample may be carry-over from other donors' samples. The V gene is TRBV29-1, the J gene TRBJ1-1; D not resolved. Material: peripheral blood mononuclear cells. The CDR3 DNA follows: TGCAGCGTTGTCGCGGGAGACACTGAAGCTTTCTTT. Amino acid sequence: CSVVAGDTEAFF.